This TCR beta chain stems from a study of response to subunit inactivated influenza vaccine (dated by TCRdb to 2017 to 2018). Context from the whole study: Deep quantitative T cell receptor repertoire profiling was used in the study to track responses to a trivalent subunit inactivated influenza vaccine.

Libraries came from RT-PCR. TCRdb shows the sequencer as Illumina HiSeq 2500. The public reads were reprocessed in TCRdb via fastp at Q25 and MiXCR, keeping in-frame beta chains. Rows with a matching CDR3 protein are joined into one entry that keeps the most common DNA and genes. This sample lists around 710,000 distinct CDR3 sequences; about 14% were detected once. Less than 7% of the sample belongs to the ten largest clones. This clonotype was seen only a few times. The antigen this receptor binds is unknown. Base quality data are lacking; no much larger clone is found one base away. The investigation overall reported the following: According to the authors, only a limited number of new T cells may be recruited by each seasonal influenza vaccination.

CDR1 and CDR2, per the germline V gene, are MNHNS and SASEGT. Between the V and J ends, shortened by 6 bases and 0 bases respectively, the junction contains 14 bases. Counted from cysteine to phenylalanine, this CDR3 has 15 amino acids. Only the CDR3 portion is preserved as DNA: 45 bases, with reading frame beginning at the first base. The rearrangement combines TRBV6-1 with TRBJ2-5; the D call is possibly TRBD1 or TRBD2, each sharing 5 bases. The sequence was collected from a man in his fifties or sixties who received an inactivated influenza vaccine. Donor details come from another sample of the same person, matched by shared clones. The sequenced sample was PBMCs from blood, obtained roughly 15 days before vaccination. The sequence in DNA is TGTGCCAGCAGCTCAGGGACGGCAGACCAAGAGACCCAGTACTTC. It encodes CASSSGTADQETQYF.